A selection of T cell receptor beta chains follows, all from one sample in a study of blood T cell repertoires in COVID-19. Assay: immunoSEQ multiplex PCR; the TCRdb copy retains only in-frame clones and omits some. The sample has a few hundred thousand clones; 75% to 90% are singletons. The sample was peripheral blood. The receptors originated from a woman aged 50 to 60 with COVID-19, enrolled during active disease. CDR3s include the opening cysteine and the closing phenylalanine or tryptophan. Each record gives: V gene, J gene, clone size, D gene, CDR3 DNA, CDR3 protein. The D gene is left open where the match is weak. The size entry is marked missing in some rows and otherwise reads once, few, many or a size class.

v_call: TRBV29-1; j_call: TRBJ2-7; clone_size: -; d_call: -; cdr3_nt: TGCAGCGTTGAGGGCTCTCCCTACGAGCAGTACTTC; cdr3_aa: CSVEGSPYEQYF
v_call: TRBV7-2; j_call: TRBJ1-2; clone_size: -; d_call: -; cdr3_nt: TGTGCCAGCAGCTCCGTTTCAGGCAAATCTAACTATGGCTACACCTTC; cdr3_aa: CASSSVSGKSNYGYTF
v_call: TRBV27; j_call: TRBJ2-7; clone_size: -; d_call: -; cdr3_nt: TGTGCCAGTTCCCAGAGGCAGTTAGGAGGGGGCCCTCCCTACGAGCAGTACTTC; cdr3_aa: CASSQRQLGGGPPYEQYF
v_call: TRBV18; j_call: TRBJ1-1; clone_size: -; d_call: -; cdr3_nt: TGTGCCAGCTCACCGGACACCAACACTGAAGCTTTCTTT; cdr3_aa: CASSPDTNTEAFF
v_call: TRBV4-1; j_call: TRBJ1-1; clone_size: -; d_call: -; cdr3_nt: TGCGCCAGCAGCCAAGATAGAAGTAACACTGAAGCTTTCTTT; cdr3_aa: CASSQDRSNTEAFF
v_call: TRBV11-1; j_call: TRBJ2-1; clone_size: -; d_call: TRBD1; cdr3_nt: TGTGCCAGCAGCTTAGGGGACAGGGGACGGTACAATGAGCAGTTCTTC; cdr3_aa: CASSLGDRGRYNEQFF
v_call: TRBV29-1; j_call: TRBJ1-1; clone_size: -; d_call: -; cdr3_nt: TGCAGCGTTGACAGGAAGAACACTGAAGCTTTCTTT; cdr3_aa: CSVDRKNTEAFF
v_call: TRBV23-1; j_call: TRBJ2-7; clone_size: -; d_call: -; cdr3_nt: TGCGCCAACGGACACCCTACCTACGAGCAGTACTTC; cdr3_aa: CANGHPTYEQYF
v_call: TRBV30; j_call: TRBJ1-2; clone_size: -; d_call: -; cdr3_nt: TGTGCCTGGAGTGTATTGGCAGGGAGGACTAACTATGGCTACACCTTC; cdr3_aa: CAWSVLAGRTNYGYTF
v_call: TRBV6-2/TRBV6-3; j_call: TRBJ2-7; clone_size: -; d_call: TRBD2; cdr3_nt: TGTGCCAGCAACCCCGGGACTAGCGGGAATGTTATTAAGGAGCAGTACTTC; cdr3_aa: CASNPGTSGNVIKEQYF
v_call: TRBV25-1; j_call: TRBJ1-2; clone_size: few; d_call: -; cdr3_nt: TGTGCCAGCAGTGCCCTTGCGCCCTCGTCGGGCTATGGCTACACCTTC; cdr3_aa: CASSALAPSSGYGYTF
v_call: TRBV3-1/TRBV3-2; j_call: TRBJ2-7; clone_size: -; d_call: -; cdr3_nt: TGTGCCAGCAGTTTCTTGGGGCCCTCCTACGAGCAGTACTTC; cdr3_aa: CASSFLGPSYEQYF
v_call: TRBV6-2/TRBV6-3; j_call: TRBJ2-1; clone_size: -; d_call: TRBD2; cdr3_nt: TGTGCCAGCAGCCCGATAAGAACTAGCGGGAGGGACAATGAGCAGTTCTTC; cdr3_aa: CASSPIRTSGRDNEQFF
v_call: TRBV5-4; j_call: TRBJ2-7; clone_size: -; d_call: TRBD1; cdr3_nt: TGTGCCAGCAGCTTACAGGGGCCCTACGAGCAGTACTTC; cdr3_aa: CASSLQGPYEQYF
v_call: TRBV19; j_call: TRBJ2-7; clone_size: -; d_call: -; cdr3_nt: TGTGCCAGTAGTATTTTTGGCGGGTGGACCTACGAGCAGTACTTC; cdr3_aa: CASSIFGGWTYEQYF
v_call: TRBV27; j_call: TRBJ2-1; clone_size: -; d_call: TRBD1; cdr3_nt: TGTGCCAGCAGTTTAAGACAGGGGGGGTCTTCCTACAATGAGCAGTTCTTC; cdr3_aa: CASSLRQGGSSYNEQFF
v_call: TRBV19; j_call: TRBJ1-5; clone_size: -; d_call: -; cdr3_nt: TGTGCCAGTAGTATAGGTTATAAATCAGGGACTAATCAGCCCCAGCATTTT; cdr3_aa: CASSIGYKSGTNQPQHF
v_call: TRBV27; j_call: TRBJ2-1; clone_size: -; d_call: -; cdr3_nt: TGTGCCAGCAACATAGATGGGAGCTCCTACAATGAGCAGTTCTTC; cdr3_aa: CASNIDGSSYNEQFF
v_call: TRBV5-4; j_call: TRBJ2-6; clone_size: -; d_call: TRBD1; cdr3_nt: TGTGCCAGCAGCCGGACAGGGAGCTCTGGGGCCAACGTCCTGACTTTC; cdr3_aa: CASSRTGSSGANVLTF
v_call: TRBV5-8; j_call: TRBJ2-1; clone_size: -; d_call: -; cdr3_nt: TGTGCCAGCAGCTTGGGAAAGAGCTCCTACAATGAGCAGTTCTTC; cdr3_aa: CASSLGKSSYNEQFF
v_call: TRBV12-5; j_call: TRBJ2-1; clone_size: -; d_call: TRBD1; cdr3_nt: TGTGCTAGTGGTTCGACAGAGTACAGGGGGCTTGAGCAGTTCTTC; cdr3_aa: CASGSTEYRGLEQFF
v_call: TRBV7-2; j_call: TRBJ2-3; clone_size: -; d_call: -; cdr3_nt: TGTGCCAGCAGCCAAGCAGGGGCCGGCACAGATACGCAGTATTTT; cdr3_aa: CASSQAGAGTDTQYF
v_call: TRBV30; j_call: TRBJ1-4; clone_size: once; d_call: -; cdr3_nt: TGTGCCTGGTGTACCGGGATTTCTGAGGGTGAAAAACTGTTTTTT; cdr3_aa: CAWCTGISEGEKLFF
v_call: TRBV18; j_call: TRBJ1-5; clone_size: -; d_call: -; cdr3_nt: TGTGCCAGCTCACCTGAGGAGGGATACTCTTTGTCCCAGCATTTT; cdr3_aa: CASSPEEGYSLSQHF
v_call: TRBV7-2; j_call: TRBJ2-7; clone_size: -; d_call: -; cdr3_nt: TGTGCCAGCAGCTTAGACGGGAGCTTCTACGAGCAGTACTTC; cdr3_aa: CASSLDGSFYEQYF
v_call: TRBV29-1; j_call: TRBJ2-2; clone_size: -; d_call: -; cdr3_nt: TGCAGCGTTGAAATGGTGTGGGACTTGGACGGGGAGCTGTTTTTT; cdr3_aa: CSVEMVWDLDGELFF
v_call: TRBV4-3; j_call: TRBJ1-2; clone_size: -; d_call: TRBD1; cdr3_nt: TGCGCCAGCAGCTACGGGACAGGGGACTTTAACTATGGCTACACCTTC; cdr3_aa: CASSYGTGDFNYGYTF
v_call: TRBV21-1; j_call: TRBJ2-7; clone_size: -; d_call: -; cdr3_nt: TGTGCCAGCAGCAAACCGAATCCCGGGACTAGCGAATATTACGAGCAGTACTTC; cdr3_aa: CASSKPNPGTSEYYEQYF
v_call: TRBV7-9; j_call: TRBJ2-1; clone_size: -; d_call: TRBD2; cdr3_nt: TGTGCCAGTAAGCGGGAGGGTTTCTACAATGAGCAGTTCTTC; cdr3_aa: CASKREGFYNEQFF
v_call: TRBV19; j_call: TRBJ1-2; clone_size: -; d_call: -; cdr3_nt: TGTGCCAGTACAAGGGTGGCAGCACAGGACTATGGCTACACCTTC; cdr3_aa: CASTRVAAQDYGYTF
v_call: TRBV19; j_call: TRBJ1-2; clone_size: -; d_call: TRBD1; cdr3_nt: TGTGCCAGCACTCTCCGGGACAGAGGTAACTATGGCTACACCTTC; cdr3_aa: CASTLRDRGNYGYTF
v_call: TRBV7-3; j_call: TRBJ2-7; clone_size: -; d_call: TRBD2; cdr3_nt: TGTGCCAGCAGCTTGACACTAGCGGGAGGGCCTCGGGAGCAGTACTTC; cdr3_aa: CASSLTLAGGPREQYF
v_call: TRBV7-3; j_call: TRBJ2-4; clone_size: -; d_call: -; cdr3_nt: TGTGCCAGCAGCCACGGTGAGGGAAACATTCAGTACTTC; cdr3_aa: CASSHGEGNIQYF
v_call: TRBV14; j_call: TRBJ2-7; clone_size: once; d_call: TRBD2; cdr3_nt: TGTGCCAGCAGCCCGACTAGCGGGCTTTACGAGCAGTACTTC; cdr3_aa: CASSPTSGLYEQYF
v_call: TRBV11-2; j_call: TRBJ2-7; clone_size: -; d_call: TRBD1; cdr3_nt: TGTGCCAGCAGGCCGTGGGGGACAGGGTCCGCCGAGCAGTACTTC; cdr3_aa: CASRPWGTGSAEQYF
v_call: TRBV19; j_call: TRBJ1-2; clone_size: -; d_call: TRBD1; cdr3_nt: TGTGCCAGTAGTCCCTCGGGGACAGGGCACTATGGCTACACCTTC; cdr3_aa: CASSPSGTGHYGYTF
v_call: TRBV6-5; j_call: TRBJ1-6; clone_size: -; d_call: TRBD1; cdr3_nt: TGTGCCAGCAACCAAGACAGGGGGCAAGGTTCACCCCTCCACTTT; cdr3_aa: CASNQDRGQGSPLHF
v_call: TRBV11-3; j_call: TRBJ2-3; clone_size: -; d_call: -; cdr3_nt: TGTGCCAGCAGCCGCGGGACCGAGGGTGGAGATACGCAGTATTTT; cdr3_aa: CASSRGTEGGDTQYF
v_call: TRBV5-6; j_call: TRBJ1-1; clone_size: -; d_call: -; cdr3_nt: TGTGCCAGCAGTCAAGCAGGGGCCCCGAACACTGAAGCTTTCTTT; cdr3_aa: CASSQAGAPNTEAFF
v_call: TRBV2; j_call: TRBJ2-1; clone_size: -; d_call: TRBD1; cdr3_nt: TGTGCCAGCACCAGGGACAGGGTGGAATACAATGAGCAGTTCTTC; cdr3_aa: CASTRDRVEYNEQFF
v_call: TRBV19; j_call: TRBJ2-1; clone_size: -; d_call: TRBD2; cdr3_nt: TGTGCCAGTAAGGCGGGAGGGGGCTATGAGCAGTTCTTC; cdr3_aa: CASKAGGGYEQFF
v_call: TRBV10-3; j_call: TRBJ2-7; clone_size: -; d_call: TRBD2; cdr3_nt: TGTGCCATCAGTGAGCCCACTAGCGGGAGTTTCTACGAGCAGTACTTC; cdr3_aa: CAISEPTSGSFYEQYF
v_call: TRBV9; j_call: TRBJ2-5; clone_size: -; d_call: TRBD2; cdr3_nt: TGTGCCAGCAGCAACGGGAGGGAGTACCAAGAGACCCAGTACTTC; cdr3_aa: CASSNGREYQETQYF
v_call: TRBV7-2; j_call: TRBJ2-7; clone_size: few; d_call: -; cdr3_nt: TGTGCCAGCAGCTTCGAGCGGTTGTCCTACGAGCAGTACTTC; cdr3_aa: CASSFERLSYEQYF
v_call: TRBV2; j_call: TRBJ2-5; clone_size: -; d_call: TRBD2; cdr3_nt: TGTGCCAGCAGTGAATCCCTAGCGGGGACTCAAGAGACCCAGTACTTC; cdr3_aa: CASSESLAGTQETQYF
v_call: TRBV4-3; j_call: TRBJ2-1; clone_size: few; d_call: -; cdr3_nt: TGCGCCAGCAGCCAAGGAGCGGGCAGGGAGCAGTTCTTC; cdr3_aa: CASSQGAGREQFF
v_call: TRBV5-5; j_call: TRBJ1-5; clone_size: -; d_call: TRBD1; cdr3_nt: TGTGCCAGCAGCGGTGACCCGGGACAGACCCTAGGGCCCCAGCATTTT; cdr3_aa: CASSGDPGQTLGPQHF
v_call: TRBV6-6; j_call: TRBJ2-1; clone_size: -; d_call: -; cdr3_nt: TGTGCCAGCAGTCGCTACAGGCCGTTTGGGAATGAGCAGTTCTTC; cdr3_aa: CASSRYRPFGNEQFF
v_call: TRBV30; j_call: TRBJ1-2; clone_size: -; d_call: -; cdr3_nt: TGTGCCTGGAGTATCGCCAGCTATGGCTACACCTTC; cdr3_aa: CAWSIASYGYTF
v_call: TRBV19; j_call: TRBJ1-1; clone_size: -; d_call: -; cdr3_nt: TGTGCCAGTAGTATAACTGTAAGCACTGAAGCTTTCTTT; cdr3_aa: CASSITVSTEAFF
v_call: TRBV30; j_call: TRBJ2-2; clone_size: -; d_call: TRBD2; cdr3_nt: TGTGCCTGGAGTGTACTGGCGGGAGTTATTAACACCGGGGAGCTGTTTTTT; cdr3_aa: CAWSVLAGVINTGELFF
v_call: TRBV25-1; j_call: TRBJ2-7; clone_size: -; d_call: TRBD1; cdr3_nt: TGTGCCAGCAGTGGCGGACAGGGAGCCTACGAGCAGTACTTC; cdr3_aa: CASSGGQGAYEQYF
v_call: TRBV19; j_call: TRBJ1-1; clone_size: once; d_call: -; cdr3_nt: TGTGCCAGTAGTAGTACCAGGACAACGAACACTGAAGCTTTCTTT; cdr3_aa: CASSSTRTTNTEAFF
v_call: TRBV11-3; j_call: TRBJ2-2; clone_size: -; d_call: -; cdr3_nt: TGTGCCAGCAGCTTAGGGGACTTCTCCACCGGGGAGCTGTTTTTT; cdr3_aa: CASSLGDFSTGELFF
v_call: TRBV19; j_call: TRBJ2-1; clone_size: -; d_call: -; cdr3_nt: TGTGCCAGTAGAGACACTCGACGCTCCTACAATGAGCAGTTCTTC; cdr3_aa: CASRDTRRSYNEQFF
v_call: TRBV11-2; j_call: TRBJ2-5; clone_size: -; d_call: -; cdr3_nt: TGTGCCAGCAGCTTTCCCGGGGGAGAGACCCAGTACTTC; cdr3_aa: CASSFPGGETQYF
v_call: TRBV7-2; j_call: TRBJ2-3; clone_size: -; d_call: -; cdr3_nt: TGTGCCAGCAGCACAGGGTCATCTGGCACAGATACGCAGTATTTT; cdr3_aa: CASSTGSSGTDTQYF
v_call: TRBV7-2; j_call: TRBJ2-5; clone_size: few; d_call: -; cdr3_nt: TGTGCCAGCAGCTTTTCGAGCGGGCCCCAGACCCAGTACTTC; cdr3_aa: CASSFSSGPQTQYF
v_call: TRBV3-1/TRBV3-2; j_call: TRBJ2-7; clone_size: -; d_call: TRBD1; cdr3_nt: TGTGCCAGCAGCCAAGAGGGGACAGTCTGGATCGAGCAGTACTTC; cdr3_aa: CASSQEGTVWIEQYF